This note documents a single T cell receptor (beta chain) sequence. This clonotype was observed at least ten times. It has no known antigen specificity. Per-nucleotide qualities are absent, and no much larger clonotype sits a single base away. The sample originates from a study of early T cells in non-severe SARS-CoV-2 infection (dated by TCRdb to the early 2020s). Notes on the research overall: TCR sequencing used bulk RNA from unsorted whole blood, so alpha and beta chains could not be paired. The investigation overall reported the following: Matching against VDJdb was skewed toward anti-spike CD8 responses, likely underestimated virus-specific expansions, and missed private and CD4 specificities.

The library was made by 5' RACE. Sequencing was carried out with a NextSeq 500. Unique molecular identifiers were attached to individual cDNA molecules in the TCR library protocol so that sequencing error and PCR bias could be corrected. Both TCR alpha and beta chains were sequenced, and tight co-correlation was observed between alpha and beta sequence abundances in each sample. The paper's processing steps were these. Decombinator V4 was used to annotate TCR sequences for V gene, J gene and CDR3. TCRs were defined as expanded if a significant change between any two time points was detected under a Poisson model with p below 0.0001. Abundances of TCRs were expressed as counts per million after normalisation to the total number of TCRs sequenced in each sample. VDJdb, accessed on 1 November 2021, was searched for TCRs annotated for CMV, EBV and SARS-CoV-2, and TCRs annotated for more than one antigen were excluded. The raw public data were reprocessed by TCRdb itself: fastp quality trimming at Q25, MiXCR clonotype calling, in-frame beta chains only. Every CDR3 protein is listed once, alongside the most common genes and DNA of its rows. The authors' filters were not applied to this entry. The sample profile shows 70,000 or so distinct CDR3 sequences; under 15% of them were found once. The ten top clones hold roughly 1.3% of the sample.

The study was a case-control design nested within a healthcare worker cohort in London, UK, with weekly nasopharyngeal swab PCR tests and blood sampling. Healthcare workers were enrolled in the week of the UK lockdown, from 23 to 31 March 2020, and were followed every week for up to 16 weeks. Material: whole blood. The source is an adult who was a healthcare worker with PCR-confirmed SARS-CoV-2 infection or an uninfected control (not recorded which).

The CDR3 protein: CASSQVDRGETQYF. DNA sequence: TGTGCCAGCAGCCAAGTAGACAGGGGAGAGACCCAGTACTTC. The chain is encoded by TRBV3-1 joined to TRBJ2-5; a stretch of 8 junction bases matches TRBD1. From its cysteine to its phenylalanine, the CDR3 spans 14 amino acids. Of all the DNA, just the CDR3 is kept, 42 bases in frame from base 1. The junction shows trimming of 1 base on V and 4 bases on J, and the gene matches do not reach 2 bases of it. Sequences LGHDT (CDR1) and YNNKEL (CDR2) are obtained from the germline V gene (reference sequence).